The 7 T cell receptor beta chains below were found in one sample sequenced in a study of naive and memory T cell subsets. Ligated cDNA underwent four rounds of PCR with nested alpha and beta constant region primers and SP2. TCRdb reprocessed the UMI-ligation and nested PCR reads with MiXCR, giving one entry per CDR3 protein. The data contain approximately 21,000 distinct CDR3 sequences, approximately 6.5% of them singletons. As to treatment: skin biopsy from PPD injection site in Mantoux-positive individual. An oligonucleotide containing a UMI was ligated to the 3' end of TCR cDNA. This sample comprised skin, obtained from a tuberculin skin test site. These receptors originate from an adult in good health.

There are many counts of this clonotype. The V gene is TRBV20-1, the J gene TRBJ2-5; 9 nucleotides agree with TRBD2. Germline values: CDR1 DFQATT, CDR2 SNEGSKA (reference sequence). The CDR3 loop spans 14 amino acids. V gave up 3 bases and J gave up 2 bases; unmatched junction bases: 4. The DNA of the CDR3 is TGCAGTGCTAGGGCGGGACTAGCTCAAGAGACCCAGTACTTC. It codes for CSARAGLAQETQYF.

This clonotype was observed many times. V and J are TRBV11-2 and TRBJ2-1; D possibly corresponds to TRBD2 (5 bases). Germline CDR1 is SGHAT and CDR2 is FQNNGV. This CDR3 region has 16 residues. Trimming removed 5 bases from V and 1 base from J, with 15 bases in between. CDR3 DNA sequence: TGTGCCAGCAGCCCCGCCCCCAGCGGATCCTACAATGAGCAGTTCTTC. This encodes CASSPAPSGSYNEQFF. The complete variable domain, with remaining parts taken from reference TRBV11-2 and TRBJ2-1, reads EAGVAQSPRYKIIEKRQSVAFWCNPISGHATLYWYQQILGQGPKLLIQFQNNGVVDDSQLPKDRFSAERLKGVDSTLKIQPAKLEDSAVYLCASSPAPSGSYNEQFFGPGTRLTVL.

This clonotype has at least ten counts. The chain uses TRBV20-1 and TRBJ2-5; possibly TRBD2 for D (5 bases). The CDR3 is made up of 11 amino acids. Germline V gives CDR1 DFQATT, CDR2 SNEGSKA (reference sequence). V was pared by 0 bases and J by 9 bases, with 8 bases between. The CDR3 is CSARDRRAQYF. In DNA form, the CDR3 reads TGCAGTGCTAGAGATAGGCGGGCCCAGTACTTC.

This clonotype was recorded many times. The rearrangement links TRBV7-2 to TRBJ2-3; 10 bases line up with TRBD2. CDR1 is SGHTA, CDR2 FQGNSA, per germline. The CDR3 extends over 17 amino acids. The trim removed 7 bases at V and 6 bases at J, leaving 16 bases unmatched. CDR3 region: CASNLGAGGPPTDTQYF. In DNA form, the CDR3 reads TGTGCCAGCAATCTTGGAGCGGGAGGGCCGCCCACGGATACGCAGTATTTT.

The sample holds many counts of this clonotype. V and J are TRBV15 and TRBJ2-7; TRBD2 matches at 10 bases. The V gene end was trimmed by 0 bases and the J gene end by 6 bases; junction bases not matched to a gene: 5. The CDR3 covers 15 residues. Germline V gene sequence: CDR1 LNHNV, CDR2 YYDKDF (reference sequence). The CDR3 DNA reads TGTGCCACCAGCAGAGATAGGCTAGCGGGAGCCGAGCAGTACTTC. Translation gives CATSRDRLAGAEQYF.

This clonotype showed up many times. The chain combines TRBV28 with TRBJ2-3; the D is unclear. Trimming shortened V by 5 bases and J by 0 bases, and 6 bases separated the two germline ends. CDR1 MDHEN and CDR2 SYDVKM come from the germline V gene. The CDR3 has 13 amino acids. CDR3 sequence reads: CASSKISTDTQYF. As DNA, the CDR3 is TGTGCCAGCAGTAAGATCAGCACAGATACGCAGTATTTT. The full variable domain, its missing parts supplied by reference TRBV28 and TRBJ2-3, is DVKVTQSSRYLVKRTGEKVFLECVQDMDHENMFWYRQDPGLGLRLIYFSYDVKMKEKGDIPEGYSVSREKKERFSLILESASTNQTSMYLCASSKISTDTQYFGPGTRLTVL.

This clonotype is termed medium-sized. The CDR3: CSARDHRGALGNEQFF. The CDR3 DNA reads TGCAGTGCTAGAGATCATCGCGGGGCCTTGGGGAATGAGCAGTTCTTC. This chain connects TRBV20-1 to TRBJ2-1, with D perhaps matching TRBD2 (6 bases). V was trimmed by 0 bases and J by 7 bases, leaving 19 bases between them. The germline gives CDR1 DFQATT, CDR2 SNEGSKA (reference sequence). The CDR3 totals 16 residues.